Below are 18 T cell receptor beta chains sequenced from a single sample in a study of OX40 agonist ivuxolimab in advanced cancers. Sequencing used immunoSEQ multiplex PCR; TCRdb keeps in-frame clones, though not all of them. The table has 72,000 or so clones, 89% seen once. Sequenced here: CD4+ or CD8+ T cells sorted from blood, sampled in a trial of the OX40 agonist ivuxolimab. The receptors come from an adult with an advanced solid tumor such as melanoma, head and neck, liver or kidney cancer.

The V gene is TRBV27, the J gene TRBJ1-1, with D possibly TRBD1 on 5 matching bases. This CDR3 is built from 14 residues. Germline CDR1 is MNHEY and CDR2 is SMNVEV (reference sequence). The ends were cut back, 6 bases at V and 7 bases at J, with 18 bases in the middle. The CDR3 loop reads CASSHTLDGGEAFF. The CDR3, as DNA: TGTGCCAGCAGCCATACGCTTGACGGGGGTGAAGCTTTCTTT.

The chain joins TRBV11-2 to TRBJ2-1, with 8 positions matching TRBD1. This CDR3 has 18 amino acids. The germline CDR1 and CDR2 sequences are SGHAT and FQNNGV. V shed 4 bases and J 2 bases; nucleotides not matched to a gene: 13. Here the CDR3 reads CASSSQGVGRGPYNEQFF. CDR3 nucleotide sequence: TGTGCCAGCAGCTCCCAGGGAGTGGGCAGGGGGCCCTACAATGAGCAGTTCTTC. Complete variable domain (other parts from reference TRBV11-2 and TRBJ2-1): EAGVAQSPRYKIIEKRQSVAFWCNPISGHATLYWYQQILGQGPKLLIQFQNNGVVDDSQLPKDRFSAERLKGVDSTLKIQPAKLEDSAVYLCASSSQGVGRGPYNEQFFGPGTRLTVL.

This chain joins TRBV13 and TRBJ2-1; 9 bases are a match to TRBD1. Looked up from germline, CDR1 is PRHDT and CDR2 is FYEKMQ (reference sequence). Trimming removed 3 bases from V and 8 bases from J; junction bases left unmatched: 11. The CDR3 contains 16 residues. CDR3 amino acids: CASSLGRGQGLDEQFF. CDR3 bases: TGTGCCAGCAGCTTGGGTAGGGGACAGGGCTTGGATGAGCAGTTCTTC. The full variable domain, rest sourced from reference TRBV13 and TRBJ2-1, is AAGVIQSPRHLIKEKRETATLKCYPIPRHDTVYWYQQGPGQDPQFLISFYEKMQSDKGSIPDRFSAQQFSDYHSELNMSSLELGDSALYFCASSLGRGQGLDEQFFGPGTRLTVL.

This sequence joins TRBV5-1 and TRBJ2-3; D tentatively reads TRBD1 or TRBD2 (6 bases each). Trimming removed 2 bases from V and 1 base from J, with 14 bases in between. CDR1 and CDR2 (germline): SGHRS, YFSETQ. CDR3 length equals 16 residues. The CDR3: CASSLIPGARTDTQYF. Written as DNA, the CDR3 is TGCGCCAGCAGCTTAATACCGGGGGCGCGCACAGATACGCAGTATTTT. Combining the CDR3 with reference TRBV5-1 and TRBJ2-3 gives the whole variable domain KAGVTQTPRYLIKTRGQQVTLSCSPISGHRSVSWYQQTPGQGLQFLFEYFSETQRNKGNFPGRFSGRQFSNSRSEMNVSTLELGDSALYLCASSLIPGARTDTQYFGPGTRLTVL.

The J gene is TRBJ2-1, the V gene TRBV11-2; 11 bases agree with TRBD2. Trimming at V came to 6 bases and at J to 6 bases, leaving 4 bases not matched to a gene. Germline CDR1 is SGHAT and CDR2 is FQNNGV. The CDR3 runs 14 residues. CDR3 DNA sequence: TGTGCCAGCAGTACCGGGACTAGCGGCAATGAGCAGTTCTTC. It translates to CASSTGTSGNEQFF.

V and J are TRBV9 and TRBJ1-1; D gene uncertain. Trimming shortened V by 0 bases and J by 4 bases, and 7 bases separated the two germline ends. Germline V lookup: CDR1 SGDLS, CDR2 YYNGEE. This CDR3 has 13 residues. CDR3: CASSVGGSTEAFF. CDR3 bases: TGTGCCAGCAGCGTAGGAGGGAGCACTGAAGCTTTCTTT.

The gene calls are TRBV7-6 and TRBJ2-1; D remains ambiguous. Germline CDR1 SGHVS, CDR2 FNYEAQ. The CDR3 is 15 amino acids. Trimming removed 5 bases at V and 11 bases at J, with 22 bases between. This CDR3 reads CASSREYAMMTQQFF. The CDR3 nucleotides are TGTGCCAGCAGCCGAGAATATGCAATGATGACACAGCAGTTCTTC.

This sequence joins TRBV7-2 and TRBJ2-7; TRBD2 aligns across 15 bases. Germline CDR1 is SGHTA and CDR2 is FQGNSA. Unmatched junction bases numbered 7, after V lost 5 bases and J lost 2 bases. The CDR3 covers 17 residues. The CDR3 is CASSPGLAGGTAYEQYF. The CDR3 nucleotides read TGTGCCAGCAGCCCAGGACTAGCGGGAGGGACCGCCTACGAGCAGTACTTC.

The chain combines TRBV7-9 with TRBJ2-7, with a possible D match to TRBD1 (6 bases). CDR3 size: 16 residues. Per the germline V gene, CDR1 is SEHNR and CDR2 is FQNEAQ (reference sequence). Trimming stripped 5 bases from V and 0 bases from J, with 17 bases between. The CDR3 here is CASSPKQGTSSYEQYF. The CDR3 bases are TGTGCCAGCAGCCCCAAACAGGGTACTAGCTCCTACGAGCAGTACTTC.

In this sample, this clone turned up a few times. The rearrangement joins TRBV29-1 to TRBJ1-1, with D uncertain. V was cut by 4 bases and J by 1 base, with 10 bases left in between. Germline assignment: CDR1 SQVTM and CDR2 ANQGSEA. The CDR3 totals 13 residues. The CDR3 spells CSVAEQSNTEAFF. The CDR3, as DNA: TGCAGCGTTGCGGAACAGTCGAACACTGAAGCTTTCTTT.

V and J are TRBV28 and TRBJ2-5, with D hard to call. V lost 2 bases and J 7 bases, leaving 14 bases between the germline ends. Germline V gene data show CDR1 as MDHEN and CDR2 as SYDVKM. The CDR3 loop spans 14 amino acids. Written as DNA, the CDR3 is TGTGCCAGCAGTTTAACGGCGAAGCGAGGGACCCAGTACTTC. It specifies CASSLTAKRGTQYF.

For the CDR3, the DNA is TGTGCCAGCAACTTAGGGAGATCCTACGAGCAGTACTTC. It encodes CASNLGRSYEQYF. The J gene is TRBJ2-7, the V gene TRBV6-6; tentatively, D is TRBD2 (5 bases). CDR3 length: 13 amino acids. V was shortened by 7 bases and J by 1 base, with 11 bases between the two germline ends. CDR1 is MNHNY and CDR2 is SVGAGI in the germline V gene (reference sequence).

V gene TRBV10-1 combines with J gene TRBJ2-4; 8 bases are a match to TRBD1. With V trimmed by 3 bases and J by 14 bases, 9 bases remained unmatched. The CDR3 is 13 residues long. Germline V CDR1 and CDR2: WNHNN, SYGVQD (reference sequence). Here the CDR3 reads CASSEEPQGVEYF. DNA of the CDR3: TGCGCCAGCAGTGAAGAACCACAGGGGGTCGAGTACTTC.

The V call is TRBV28, the J call TRBJ1-5, with D uncertain. The CDR3 consists of 13 residues. V was trimmed by 7 bases and J by 4 bases, leaving 11 bases between them. Germline V lookup: CDR1 MDHEN, CDR2 SYDVKM. This chain's CDR3 is CASKTEGNQPQHF. CDR3 sequence (DNA): TGTGCCAGCAAGACTGAAGGGAATCAGCCCCAGCATTTT.

The gene calls are TRBV5-4 and TRBJ2-7, with 9 bases matching TRBD2. The CDR3 length is 15 residues. The trim removed 0 bases at V and 5 bases at J, leaving 6 bases unmatched. Germline V gene sequence: CDR1 SGHNT, CDR2 YYREEE (reference sequence). CDR3 region: CASSLVSGRADEQYF. The CDR3 coding sequence is TGTGCCAGCAGCTTGGTTAGCGGGAGAGCTGACGAGCAGTACTTC.

The chain is built from TRBV4-2 and TRBJ2-3; TRBD2 might be the D (5 bases). The CDR3 consists of 18 residues. From germline, CDR1 is LGHNA and CDR2 YNFKEQ. Deletions cut 1 base from V and 1 base from J, with 18 bases between. The chain's CDR3 is CASSQGLADERGTDTQYF. DNA for the CDR3: TGTGCCAGCAGCCAAGGGCTAGCAGATGAAAGAGGCACAGATACGCAGTATTTT.

The chain recombines TRBV11-2 with TRBJ2-5; TRBD2 might be the D (5 bases). This CDR3 is built from 14 residues. Between the trimmed V and J ends, which lost 0 bases and 3 bases, there was a span of 8 bases. The germline gives CDR1 SGHAT, CDR2 FQNNGV. The CDR3 sequence is CASSLEVGEETQYF. CDR3 nucleotides: TGTGCCAGCAGCTTAGAGGTGGGAGAAGAGACCCAGTACTTC.

The genes are TRBV5-1 and TRBJ2-7; 8 positions agree with TRBD1. Germline assignment: CDR1 SGHRS and CDR2 YFSETQ. Trimming at V came to 3 bases and at J to 2 bases, leaving 7 bases not matched to a gene. The CDR3 consists of 15 residues. The CDR3 reads CASSWGPGQAYEQYF. The CDR3 DNA is TGCGCCAGCAGCTGGGGGCCGGGACAGGCCTACGAGCAGTACTTC.